This TCR beta chain was recovered during a study of CD8+ T cells in alopecia areata. Study information: Each day, treated patients took oral tofacitinib twice, at 5 to 10 mg per dose.

General study points: Researchers reported that TCR sharing among patients proved less clear than in mice, possibly HLA-linked.

Lesional scalp tissue (obtained by punch biopsy) and peripheral blood were collected from alopecia areata patients. Sorting of CD4+ and CD8+ T cells was performed on PBMCs. RNA extraction was followed by reverse transcription into cDNA, which acted as the sequencing template. Using immunoSEQ multiplex PCR, the repertoire was profiled, and TCRdb retains in-frame clones only, with some absent. The table includes tens of thousands of clones, approximately 60% detected once. Details on this clone: Its specificity is not known.

The CDR3 loop spans 14 amino acids. Trimming cost V 0 bases and J 4 bases, with 9 bases left between them. Germline CDR1 reads MNHNY; CDR2 reads SVGAGI (reference sequence). The V call is TRBV6-6, the J call TRBJ2-5, with D unclear. The specimen was CD8+ T cells sorted from blood, collected at week 0. This receptor was identified in a human donor with alopecia areata. In DNA, the CDR3 is TGTGCCAGCAGTTACTCGCTCGCGTCAGAGACCCAGTACTTC. Its protein is CASSYSLASETQYF.